The clone carrying this T cell receptor (beta chain) was detected ten times or more. Its specificity is unknown. This sample is part of a study of T cells after yellow fever vaccination. TCRdb re-derived calls from the 5' RACE reads in MiXCR, one entry per CDR3 protein. The data hold about 260,000 distinct CDR3 sequences, with roughly 5.6% observed a single time. The germline V gene encodes CDR1 MNHEY and CDR2 SVGEGT. V shed 6 bases, J shed 4 bases, and the junction held 7 bases outside the gene matches. The CDR3 sequence is 15 residues long. Study results and limitations: A weaker secondary response peaked on day 5, the primary on day 15. Highly abundant clonotypes carried over from the bulk population could end up in FACS-sorted repertoires as contaminants.

This sequence joins TRBV6-2 or TRBV6-3 and TRBJ2-3; 10 nucleotides align to TRBD1. The source material was CD4+ T cells sorted from PBMCs, sampled on the day of the yellow fever booster vaccination. This clonotype was sampled from a man aged 18-30 years who received the YFV17D yellow fever vaccine. CDR3 coding DNA: TGTGCCAGCAGACCCGGGACAGGGGAGCCAGATACGCAGTATTTT. It is translated as CASRPGTGEPDTQYF.